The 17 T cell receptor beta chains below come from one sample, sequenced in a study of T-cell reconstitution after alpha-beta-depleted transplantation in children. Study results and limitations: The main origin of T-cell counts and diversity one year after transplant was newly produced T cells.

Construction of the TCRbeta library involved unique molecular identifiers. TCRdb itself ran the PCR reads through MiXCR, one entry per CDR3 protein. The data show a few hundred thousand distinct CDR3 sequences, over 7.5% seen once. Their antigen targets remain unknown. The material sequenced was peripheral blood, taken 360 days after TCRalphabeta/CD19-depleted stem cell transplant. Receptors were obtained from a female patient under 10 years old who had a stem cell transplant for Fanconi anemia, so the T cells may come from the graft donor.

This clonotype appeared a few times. The DNA for the CDR3 is TGTGCCAGCAGTTTATCAACGTCTCTGGCAGGGCCTTTCCATTTT. Encoded protein: CASSLSTSLAGPFHF. This chain links TRBV28 with TRBJ1-5, with D possibly matching TRBD1 (5 bases). V lost 1 base and J lost 16, with 23 bases in between. The CDR3 is made up of 15 amino acids. Germline values: CDR1 MDHEN, CDR2 SYDVKM.

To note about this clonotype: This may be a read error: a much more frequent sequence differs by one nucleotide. The CDR3 spells CASRTGEALADTQYF. DNA for the CDR3: TGTGCCAGCCGGACAGGGGAAGCTTTGGCAGATACGCAGTATTTT. The rearrangement uses TRBV6-1 and TRBJ2-3; 9 nucleotides match TRBD1. This CDR3 is 15 amino acids long. Germline values: CDR1 MNHNS, CDR2 SASEGT. With V trimmed by 8 bases and J by 4 bases, 10 bases remained unmatched.

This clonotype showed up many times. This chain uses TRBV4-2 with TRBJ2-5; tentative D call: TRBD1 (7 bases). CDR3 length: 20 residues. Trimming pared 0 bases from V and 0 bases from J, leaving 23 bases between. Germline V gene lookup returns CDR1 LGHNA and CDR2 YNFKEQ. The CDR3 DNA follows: TGTGCCAGCAGCCAAGAGAGTGGAGGGGGCCTAACTTTGTACCAAGAGACCCAGTACTTC. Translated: CASSQESGGGLTLYQETQYF.

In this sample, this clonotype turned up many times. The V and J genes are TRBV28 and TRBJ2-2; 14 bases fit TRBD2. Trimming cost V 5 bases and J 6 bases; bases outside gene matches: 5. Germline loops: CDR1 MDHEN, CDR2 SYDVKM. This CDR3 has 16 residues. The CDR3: CASSPGLAGGPGELFF. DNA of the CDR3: TGTGCCAGCAGTCCCGGACTAGCGGGAGGTCCCGGGGAGCTGTTTTTT. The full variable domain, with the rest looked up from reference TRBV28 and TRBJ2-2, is DVKVTQSSRYLVKRTGEKVFLECVQDMDHENMFWYRQDPGLGLRLIYFSYDVKMKEKGDIPEGYSVSREKKERFSLILESASTNQTSMYLCASSPGLAGGPGELFFGEGSRLTVL.

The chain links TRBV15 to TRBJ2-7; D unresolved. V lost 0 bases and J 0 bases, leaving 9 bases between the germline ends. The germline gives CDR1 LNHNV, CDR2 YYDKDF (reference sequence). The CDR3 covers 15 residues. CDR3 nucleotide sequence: TGTGCCACCAGCAGAGATCGGGTGAGCTCCTACGAGCAGTACTTC. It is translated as CATSRDRVSSYEQYF.

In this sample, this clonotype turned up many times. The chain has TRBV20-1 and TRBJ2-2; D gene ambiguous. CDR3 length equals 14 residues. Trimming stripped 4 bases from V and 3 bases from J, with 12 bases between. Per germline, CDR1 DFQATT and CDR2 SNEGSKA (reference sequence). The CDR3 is CSAMSDPYTGELFF. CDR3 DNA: TGCAGTGCTATGTCGGACCCCTACACCGGGGAGCTGTTTTTT.

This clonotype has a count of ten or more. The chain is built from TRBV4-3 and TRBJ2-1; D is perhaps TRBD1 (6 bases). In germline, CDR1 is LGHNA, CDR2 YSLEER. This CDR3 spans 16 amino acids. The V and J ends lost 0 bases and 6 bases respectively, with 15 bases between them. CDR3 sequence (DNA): TGCGCCAGCAGCCAAGATGCACAGGGTTTAGGCAATGAGCAGTTCTTC. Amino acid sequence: CASSQDAQGLGNEQFF.

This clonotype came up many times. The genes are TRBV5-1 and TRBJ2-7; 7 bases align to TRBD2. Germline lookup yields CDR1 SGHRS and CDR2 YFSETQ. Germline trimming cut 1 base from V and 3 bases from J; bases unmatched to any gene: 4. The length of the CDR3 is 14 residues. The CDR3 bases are TGCGCCAGCAGCTTGACGGGGGGAGACTACGAGCAGTACGTC. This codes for CASSLTGGDYEQYV.

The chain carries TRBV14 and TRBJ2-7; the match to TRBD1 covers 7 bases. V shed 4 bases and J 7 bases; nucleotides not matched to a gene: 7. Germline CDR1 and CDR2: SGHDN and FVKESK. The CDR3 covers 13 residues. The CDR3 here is CASSLTGPREQYF. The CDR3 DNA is TGTGCCAGCAGCCTGACAGGGCCCAGGGAGCAGTACTTC.

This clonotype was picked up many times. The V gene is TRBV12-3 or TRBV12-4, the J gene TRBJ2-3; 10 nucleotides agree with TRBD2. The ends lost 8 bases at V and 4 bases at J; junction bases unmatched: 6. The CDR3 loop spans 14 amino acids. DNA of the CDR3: TGTGCCAGCGCACCGGGACTAGCGTCAGATACGCAGTATTTT. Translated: CASAPGLASDTQYF.

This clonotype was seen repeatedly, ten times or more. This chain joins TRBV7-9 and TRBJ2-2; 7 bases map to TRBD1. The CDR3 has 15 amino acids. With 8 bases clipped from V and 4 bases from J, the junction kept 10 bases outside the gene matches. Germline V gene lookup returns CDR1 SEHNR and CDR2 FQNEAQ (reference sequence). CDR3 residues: CASRRDSTPTGELFF. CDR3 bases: TGTGCCAGCCGCCGGGACAGCACTCCCACCGGGGAGCTGTTTTTT.

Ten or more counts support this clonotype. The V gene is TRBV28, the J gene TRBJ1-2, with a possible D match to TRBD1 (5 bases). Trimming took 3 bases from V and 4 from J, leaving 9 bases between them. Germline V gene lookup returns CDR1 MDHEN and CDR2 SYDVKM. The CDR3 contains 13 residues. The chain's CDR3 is CASSLARAYGYTF. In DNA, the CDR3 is TGTGCCAGCAGTTTGGCCAGGGCCTATGGCTACACCTTC.

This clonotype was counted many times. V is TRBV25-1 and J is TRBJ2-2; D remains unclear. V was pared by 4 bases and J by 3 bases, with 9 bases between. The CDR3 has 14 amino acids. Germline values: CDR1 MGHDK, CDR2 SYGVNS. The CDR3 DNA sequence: TGTGCCAGCAGTGCTTGGAGCGACACCGGGGAGCTGTTTTTT. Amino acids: CASSAWSDTGELFF. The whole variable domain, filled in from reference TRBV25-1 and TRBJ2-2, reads EADIYQTPRYLVIGTGKKITLECSQTMGHDKMYWYQQDPGMELHLIHYSYGVNSTEKGDLSSESTVSRIRTEHFPLTLESARPSHTSQYLCASSAWSDTGELFFGEGSRLTVL.

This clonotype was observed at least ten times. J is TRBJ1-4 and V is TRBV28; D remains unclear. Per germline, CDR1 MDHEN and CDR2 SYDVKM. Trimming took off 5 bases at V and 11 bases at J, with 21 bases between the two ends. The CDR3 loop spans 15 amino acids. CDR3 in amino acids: CASSPFTAFMKKLFF. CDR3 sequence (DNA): TGTGCCAGCAGTCCCTTTACCGCCTTTATGAAGAAACTGTTTTTT.

CDR3 coding DNA: TGCGCCAGCAGCTCGGGTAGCGGGAGCCTTGTCGATGAGCAGTTCTTC. Residues: CASSSGSGSLVDEQFF. The chain has TRBV5-1 and TRBJ2-1; TRBD2 matches 9 bases. V was pared by 3 bases and J by 8 bases, with 12 bases of the junction left unmatched. The germline V gene encodes CDR1 SGHRS and CDR2 YFSETQ. The CDR3 is 16 amino acids.

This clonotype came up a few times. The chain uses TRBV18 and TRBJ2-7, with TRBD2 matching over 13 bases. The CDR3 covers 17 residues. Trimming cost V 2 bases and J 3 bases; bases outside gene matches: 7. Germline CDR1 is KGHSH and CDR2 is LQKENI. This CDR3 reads CASSPRTSGRLGYEQYF. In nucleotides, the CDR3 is TGTGCCAGCTCACCAAGGACTAGCGGGAGACTCGGCTACGAGCAGTACTTC.

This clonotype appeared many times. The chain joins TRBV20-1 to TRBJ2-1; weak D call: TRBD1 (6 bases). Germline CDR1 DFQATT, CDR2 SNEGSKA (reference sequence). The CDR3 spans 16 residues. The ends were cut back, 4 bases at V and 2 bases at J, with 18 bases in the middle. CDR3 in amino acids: CSATNGQSQTYNEQFF. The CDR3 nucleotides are TGCAGTGCTACCAACGGACAGTCCCAAACCTACAATGAGCAGTTCTTC.